Included here is one TCR beta chain sequence, with context. The data were taken from a study of blood T cell repertoires in COVID-19. In the study overall: Sample material is recorded as cDNA or gDNA derived from T cells, B-cell-depleted T cells, or PBMCs.

V was pared by 3 bases and J by 7 bases, with 7 bases of the junction left unmatched. This CDR3 contains 16 residues. Germline V gene lookup returns CDR1 SGHVS and CDR2 FQNEAQ. Measured with immunoSEQ multiplex PCR; TCRdb has only the in-frame clones, and not every one. The sample carries fewer than 20,000 clones, roughly four fifths recorded once. Sample: peripheral blood. The TCR was taken from a man older than 75 with active COVID-19. The chain joins TRBV7-8 to TRBJ2-1, with 12 bases identical to TRBD2. The CDR3 DNA is TGTGCCAGCAGCTTTAGGACTAGCGGGATTGGGAATGAGCAGTTCTTC. It is translated as CASSFRTSGIGNEQFF. The full variable domain, in which reference TRBV7-8 and TRBJ2-1 provide the parts outside the CDR3, is GAGVSQSPRYKVAKRGQDVALRCDPISGHVSLFWYQQALGQGPEFLTYFQNEAQLDKSGLPSDRFFAERPEGSVSTLKIQRTQQEDSAVYLCASSFRTSGIGNEQFFGPGTRLTVL.